This TCR beta chain was observed in a study of vaccination effects on CD4 cells after COVID-19. Across the study: Either the BNT162b2 or mRNA-1273 vaccine was given to participants in two doses.

The repertoire was sequenced with immunoSEQ multiplex PCR; TCRdb's copy has only in-frame clones and lacks some. The table has roughly 50,000 clones, just under 80% seen once. About this clone itself: Its antigen remains unidentified.

Germline V CDR1 and CDR2: SGHNT, YYREEE (reference sequence). CDR3 length equals 15 residues. Trimming pared 3 bases from V and 5 bases from J, leaving 16 bases between. ViraFEST used viral peptide pools to expand antigen-specific CD4+ T cells before sequencing. CD4+ T cells were isolated after around ten days of culture. Recipients of the vaccine had no prior SARS-CoV-2 infection and negative nucleocapsid antibodies. This clonotype originated in a human donor who received a COVID-19 vaccine. V is TRBV5-4 and J is TRBJ2-3, with D tentatively TRBD2 (6 bases). The specimen was CD4+ T cells from PBMCs cultured with HCoV-OC43 spike peptides, collected before COVID-19 vaccination. The subset denotes: HCoV-OC43 spike overlapping peptide pool stimulation. The CDR3: CASSWGGTAGDTQYF. The CDR3, as DNA: TGTGCCAGCAGCTGGGGCGGGACTGCCGGAGATACGCAGTATTTT.